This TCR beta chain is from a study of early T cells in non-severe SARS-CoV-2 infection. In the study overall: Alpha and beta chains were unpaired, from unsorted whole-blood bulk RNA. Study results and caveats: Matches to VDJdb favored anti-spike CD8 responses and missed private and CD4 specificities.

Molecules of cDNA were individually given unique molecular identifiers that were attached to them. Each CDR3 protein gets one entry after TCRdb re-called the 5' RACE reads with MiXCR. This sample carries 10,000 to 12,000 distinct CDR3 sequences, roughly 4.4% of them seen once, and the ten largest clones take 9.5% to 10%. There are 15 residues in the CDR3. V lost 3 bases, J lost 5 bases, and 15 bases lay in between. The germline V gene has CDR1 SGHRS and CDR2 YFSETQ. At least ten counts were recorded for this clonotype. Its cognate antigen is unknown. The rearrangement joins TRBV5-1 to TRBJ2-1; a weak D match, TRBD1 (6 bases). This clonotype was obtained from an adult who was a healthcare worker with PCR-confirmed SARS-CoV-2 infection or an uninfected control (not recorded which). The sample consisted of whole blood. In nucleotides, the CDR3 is TGCGCCAGCAGCTCCCAAGGACAGCCTCACAATGAGCAGTTCTTC. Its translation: CASSSQGQPHNEQFF. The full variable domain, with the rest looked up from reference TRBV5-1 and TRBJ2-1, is KAGVTQTPRYLIKTRGQQVTLSCSPISGHRSVSWYQQTPGQGLQFLFEYFSETQRNKGNFPGRFSGRQFSNSRSEMNVSTLELGDSALYLCASSSQGQPHNEQFFGPGTRLTVL.